The rows below give T cell receptor beta chains drawn from one sample of a study of blood T cells in healthy people across ages. Using its own MiXCR run on the 5' RACE reads, TCRdb lists one record per CDR3 protein. The sample has about 1.6 million distinct CDR3 sequences; around 35% are singletons. Source material: blood. The receptors were gathered from a woman in her 30s in good health. Both conserved end residues are part of each CDR3. The D gene is left open where the match is weak. Not every row has a clone size; where given, it reads once, few, many or a size class.

d_call: TRBD1
clone_size: NA
v_call: TRBV7-9
j_call: TRBJ2-2
cdr3_nt: TGTGCCAGCAGCTTGAGGACAGGGGATAACGGGGAGCTGTTTTTT
cdr3_aa: CASSLRTGDNGELFF

d_call: NA
clone_size: few
v_call: TRBV30
j_call: TRBJ2-3
cdr3_nt: TGTGCCTGGAGTGGGCGACGGGGAGATACGCAGTATTTT
cdr3_aa: CAWSGRRGDTQYF

d_call: NA
clone_size: NA
v_call: TRBV7-8
j_call: TRBJ2-6
cdr3_nt: TGTGCCAGCAGCTTAGAAGGGGGGCTTGGGGCCAACGTCCTGACTTTC
cdr3_aa: CASSLEGGLGANVLTF

d_call: TRBD2
clone_size: NA
v_call: TRBV11-3
j_call: TRBJ2-1
cdr3_nt: TGTGCCAGCAGCCCACGACTAGCGGGTAACGGGGTCAATGAGCAGTTCTTC
cdr3_aa: CASSPRLAGNGVNEQFF

d_call: TRBD2
clone_size: NA
v_call: TRBV5-1
j_call: TRBJ2-1
cdr3_nt: TGCGCCAGCAGCTTGGCAACCCTAGCGGGAGCCTACAATGAGCAGTTCTTC
cdr3_aa: CASSLATLAGAYNEQFF

d_call: NA
clone_size: few
v_call: TRBV4-2
j_call: TRBJ1-5
cdr3_nt: TGTGCCAGCAGCCAAGGGGTCGTCAATCAGCCCCAGCATTTT
cdr3_aa: CASSQGVVNQPQHF

d_call: NA
clone_size: many
v_call: TRBV15
j_call: TRBJ2-6
cdr3_nt: TGTGCCACCAGCAGAGAGGGCTCTGGGGCCAACGTCCTGACTTTC
cdr3_aa: CATSREGSGANVLTF

d_call: NA
clone_size: few
v_call: TRBV7-9
j_call: TRBJ1-1
cdr3_nt: TGTGCCAGCAGCGGACGGACGAGGCTGAACACTGAAGCTTTCTTT
cdr3_aa: CASSGRTRLNTEAFF

d_call: TRBD1
clone_size: few
v_call: TRBV2
j_call: TRBJ2-5
cdr3_nt: TGTGCCAGCAGCCTAACAGGGGGTGAACAGACCCAGTACTTC
cdr3_aa: CASSLTGGEQTQYF

d_call: NA
clone_size: NA
v_call: TRBV15
j_call: TRBJ2-7
cdr3_nt: TGTGCCACCAGCAGAGATCGTTGGGACCTGCGCGAGCAGTACTTC
cdr3_aa: CATSRDRWDLREQYF

d_call: TRBD1
clone_size: NA
v_call: TRBV10-3
j_call: TRBJ2-7
cdr3_nt: TGTGCCATCAGGGACAGGGCTAATTACGAGCAGTACTTC
cdr3_aa: CAIRDRANYEQYF

d_call: TRBD2
clone_size: few
v_call: TRBV6-5
j_call: TRBJ2-3
cdr3_nt: TGTGCCAGCAGTTACTCGGCCGGACTAGGCAGCAGCACAGATACGCAGTATTTT
cdr3_aa: CASSYSAGLGSSTDTQYF

d_call: TRBD2
clone_size: NA
v_call: TRBV12-3/TRBV12-4
j_call: TRBJ2-3
cdr3_nt: TGTGCCAGCAGTGGGTTAGCGGGGAACACAGATACGCAGTATTTT
cdr3_aa: CASSGLAGNTDTQYF

d_call: TRBD2
clone_size: few
v_call: TRBV2
j_call: TRBJ2-1
cdr3_nt: TGTGCCAGCAGGACCGGACTAGCGGGAGGGGGCTCCTACAATGAGCAGTTCTTC
cdr3_aa: CASRTGLAGGGSYNEQFF

d_call: TRBD1
clone_size: few
v_call: TRBV9
j_call: TRBJ2-7
cdr3_nt: TGTGCCAGCAGCCCTCATTGGGACAGGGCGTCCTACGAGCAGTACTTC
cdr3_aa: CASSPHWDRASYEQYF

d_call: TRBD2
clone_size: few
v_call: TRBV6-5
j_call: TRBJ2-7
cdr3_nt: TGTGCCAGCAGTAGATCCGCTAGCGGGAGATCCCACGAGCAGTACTTC
cdr3_aa: CASSRSASGRSHEQYF

d_call: NA
clone_size: NA
v_call: TRBV7-9
j_call: TRBJ2-5
cdr3_nt: TGTGCCAGCAGCTTAGAGCAGGGAGCCCAAGAGACCCAGTACTTC
cdr3_aa: CASSLEQGAQETQYF

d_call: TRBD2
clone_size: few
v_call: TRBV7-9
j_call: TRBJ2-3
cdr3_nt: TGTGCCAGCAGACCTCTAGCGGGGGAGCACACAGATACGCAGTATTTT
cdr3_aa: CASRPLAGEHTDTQYF

d_call: NA
clone_size: few
v_call: TRBV19
j_call: TRBJ1-2
cdr3_nt: TGTGCCAGTAGTATGGCCGGCGGAGTATATGGCTACACCTTC
cdr3_aa: CASSMAGGVYGYTF

d_call: TRBD1
clone_size: few
v_call: TRBV5-4
j_call: TRBJ2-1
cdr3_nt: TGTGCCAGCAGCTTGTTGGACAGGGTTCCCTACAATGAGCAGTTCTTC
cdr3_aa: CASSLLDRVPYNEQFF

d_call: NA
clone_size: few
v_call: TRBV3-1
j_call: TRBJ2-5
cdr3_nt: TGTGCCAGCAGCCAAGATTGGGGGTCAGAGACCCAGTACTTC
cdr3_aa: CASSQDWGSETQYF

d_call: TRBD1
clone_size: few
v_call: TRBV20-1
j_call: TRBJ2-1
cdr3_nt: TGCAGTGCTAGGTTACAGGGGAACAATGAGCAGTTCTTC
cdr3_aa: CSARLQGNNEQFF

d_call: NA
clone_size: NA
v_call: TRBV25-1
j_call: TRBJ2-7
cdr3_nt: TGTGCCGGCAGTGAATCGGGTAGCTTCGTAGGCGAGCAGTACTTC
cdr3_aa: CAGSESGSFVGEQYF

d_call: NA
clone_size: NA
v_call: TRBV7-8
j_call: TRBJ2-3
cdr3_nt: TGTGCCAGCAGCTCGGTCCAGGGCCAAGCGGCTAAGGAGGCGAGCACAGATACGCAGTATTTT
cdr3_aa: CASSSVQGQAAKEASTDTQYF

d_call: TRBD2
clone_size: few
v_call: TRBV7-3
j_call: TRBJ2-1
cdr3_nt: TGTGCCAGCAGCTTAATAGCGGGGGGCTCCCGTGAGCAGTTCTTC
cdr3_aa: CASSLIAGGSREQFF

d_call: TRBD2
clone_size: few
v_call: TRBV3-1
j_call: TRBJ2-1
cdr3_nt: TGTGCCAGCAGCCAAGGAACGGGGGGAATCAATGAGCAGTTCTTC
cdr3_aa: CASSQGTGGINEQFF

d_call: TRBD2
clone_size: few
v_call: TRBV7-6
j_call: TRBJ2-7
cdr3_nt: TGTGCCAGCAGCTTGACTAGCGGGGGCGAGCAGTACTTC
cdr3_aa: CASSLTSGGEQYF

d_call: TRBD2
clone_size: NA
v_call: TRBV11-2
j_call: TRBJ2-5
cdr3_nt: TGTGCCAGCAGCTTATCTAGCGGGGGACAAGAGACCCAGTACTTC
cdr3_aa: CASSLSSGGQETQYF

d_call: TRBD2
clone_size: NA
v_call: TRBV12-3/TRBV12-4
j_call: TRBJ2-1
cdr3_nt: TGTGCCAGCAGTCAAGGACTAGCTGATGAGCAGTTCTTC
cdr3_aa: CASSQGLADEQFF

d_call: TRBD1
clone_size: NA
v_call: TRBV7-3
j_call: TRBJ2-5
cdr3_nt: TGTGCCAGCAGCTTAGAGGGGGCCTTAGGAGAGACCCAGTACTTC
cdr3_aa: CASSLEGALGETQYF

d_call: TRBD2
clone_size: NA
v_call: TRBV5-4
j_call: TRBJ2-7
cdr3_nt: TGTGCCAGCATTTGGCAGCCGGGAGGCGAGCAGTACTTC
cdr3_aa: CASIWQPGGEQYF

d_call: TRBD1
clone_size: NA
v_call: TRBV5-1
j_call: TRBJ1-2
cdr3_nt: TGCGCCAGCAGCTCGGGACAGTGGGCGTATGGCTACACCTTC
cdr3_aa: CASSSGQWAYGYTF

d_call: NA
clone_size: few
v_call: TRBV24-1
j_call: TRBJ1-2
cdr3_nt: TGTGCCACCAGTGGCGTCGGATATGGCTACACCTTC
cdr3_aa: CATSGVGYGYTF

d_call: TRBD1
clone_size: few
v_call: TRBV30
j_call: TRBJ1-1
cdr3_nt: TGTGCCTGGGTTCTTACCGGGACAGGGGGCACTGAAGCTTTCTTT
cdr3_aa: CAWVLTGTGGTEAFF

d_call: NA
clone_size: few
v_call: TRBV12-3/TRBV12-4
j_call: TRBJ1-1
cdr3_nt: TGTGCCAGCAGCCCGGATGGGGCGGGGAACACTGAAGCTTTCTTT
cdr3_aa: CASSPDGAGNTEAFF

d_call: TRBD1
clone_size: NA
v_call: TRBV3-1
j_call: TRBJ2-5
cdr3_nt: TGTGCCAGCAGCCGGATGGGGACAGGGCAAGAGACCCAGTACTTC
cdr3_aa: CASSRMGTGQETQYF

d_call: NA
clone_size: NA
v_call: TRBV6-2/TRBV6-3
j_call: TRBJ2-3
cdr3_nt: TGTGCCAGCAGTTACCGCGGACATTCTAGCACAGATACGCAGTATTTT
cdr3_aa: CASSYRGHSSTDTQYF

d_call: NA
clone_size: few
v_call: TRBV3-1
j_call: TRBJ1-2
cdr3_nt: TGTGCCAGCAGCTACCAAGACAGACAGGGCTACACCTTC
cdr3_aa: CASSYQDRQGYTF

d_call: NA
clone_size: few
v_call: TRBV12-3/TRBV12-4
j_call: TRBJ2-7
cdr3_nt: TGTGCCAGCAGTTTGTCAGGGGCCCCCTACGAGCAGTACTTC
cdr3_aa: CASSLSGAPYEQYF

d_call: NA
clone_size: NA
v_call: TRBV14
j_call: TRBJ1-4
cdr3_nt: TGTGCCTGCAGCCAAGATCTCGCAGGGGAAAATGAAAAACTGTTTTTT
cdr3_aa: CACSQDLAGENEKLFF